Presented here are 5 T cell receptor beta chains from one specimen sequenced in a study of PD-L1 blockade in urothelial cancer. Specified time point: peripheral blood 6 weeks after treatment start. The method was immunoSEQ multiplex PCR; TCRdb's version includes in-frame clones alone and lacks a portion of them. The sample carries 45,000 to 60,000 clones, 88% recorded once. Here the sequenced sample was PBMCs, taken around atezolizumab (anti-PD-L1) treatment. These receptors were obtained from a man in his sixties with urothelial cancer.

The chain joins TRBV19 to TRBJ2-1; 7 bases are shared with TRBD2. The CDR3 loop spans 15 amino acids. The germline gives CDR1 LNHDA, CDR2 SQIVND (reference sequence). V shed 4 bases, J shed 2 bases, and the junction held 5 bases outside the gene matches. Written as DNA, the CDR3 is TGTGCCAGTAGTAGGGCTAGCGGAACCTACAATGAGCAGTTCTTC. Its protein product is CASSRASGTYNEQFF.

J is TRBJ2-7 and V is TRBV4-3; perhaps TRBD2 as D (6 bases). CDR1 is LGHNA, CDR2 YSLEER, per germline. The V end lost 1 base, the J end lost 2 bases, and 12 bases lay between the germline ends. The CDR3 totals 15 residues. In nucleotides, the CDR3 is TGCGCCAGCAGCCAAGGACCGGGGGAGACCTACGAGCAGTACTTC. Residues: CASSQGPGETYEQYF.

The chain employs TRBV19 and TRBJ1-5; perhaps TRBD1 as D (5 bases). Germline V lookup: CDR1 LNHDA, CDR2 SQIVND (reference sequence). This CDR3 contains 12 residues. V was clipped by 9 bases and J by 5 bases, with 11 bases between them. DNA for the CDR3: TGTGCCAGCCGCGGGGGGGATCAGCCCCAGCATTTT. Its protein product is CASRGGDQPQHF.

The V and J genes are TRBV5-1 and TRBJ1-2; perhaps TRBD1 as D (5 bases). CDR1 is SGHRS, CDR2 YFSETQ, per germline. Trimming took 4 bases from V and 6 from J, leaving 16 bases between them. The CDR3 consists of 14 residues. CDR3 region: CASSATGDSNGYTF. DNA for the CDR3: TGCGCCAGCAGCGCAACCGGGGACTCAAATGGCTACACCTTC.

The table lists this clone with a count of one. The CDR3 region has the DNA TGTGCCAGCAGCGGACAGGGGAATAACAATGAGCAGTTCTTC. It encodes CASSGQGNNNEQFF. V and J are TRBV5-4 and TRBJ2-1; 9 nucleotides align to TRBD1. The junction had 4 bases not matched to a gene; V was cut back by 4 bases and J by 5 bases. CDR3 length equals 14 residues. Germline CDR1 SGHNT, CDR2 YYREEE (reference sequence).